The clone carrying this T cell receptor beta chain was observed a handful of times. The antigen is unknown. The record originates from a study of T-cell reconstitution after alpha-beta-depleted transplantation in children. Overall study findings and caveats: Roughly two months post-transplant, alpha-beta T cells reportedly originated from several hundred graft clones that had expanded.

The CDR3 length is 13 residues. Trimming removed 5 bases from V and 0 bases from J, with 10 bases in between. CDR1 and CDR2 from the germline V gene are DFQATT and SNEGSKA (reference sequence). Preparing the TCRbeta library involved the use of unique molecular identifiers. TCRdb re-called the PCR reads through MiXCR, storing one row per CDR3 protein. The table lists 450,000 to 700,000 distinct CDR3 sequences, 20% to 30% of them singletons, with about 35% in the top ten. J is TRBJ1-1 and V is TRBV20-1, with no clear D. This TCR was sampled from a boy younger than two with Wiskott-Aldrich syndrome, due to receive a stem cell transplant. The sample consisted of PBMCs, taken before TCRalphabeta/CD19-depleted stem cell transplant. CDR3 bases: TGCAGTGCTCAGCGGGAGATGAACACTGAAGCTTTCTTT. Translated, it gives CSAQREMNTEAFF.